A selection of T cell receptor beta chains follows, all from one sample in a study of Ad26.COV2.S vaccination and SARS-CoV-2 variants. The protocol was immunoSEQ multiplex PCR, while the TCRdb copy is restricted to in-frame clones and leaves out a portion. The sample carries about 180,000 clones, roughly 87% recorded once. Source: peripheral blood, taken after recovery from COVID-19. Every receptor here comes from a human donor who had recovered from COVID-19. CDR3s include the opening cysteine and the closing phenylalanine or tryptophan. Fields, in order: CDR3 protein, CDR3 DNA, V gene, J gene, D gene, clone size. A D gene is named only where the DNA matches it firmly. For some rows the clone size is stated as once, few or many, or as a class when expanded; others skip it.

CDR3aa: CASSYGGGYGYTF
CDR3nt: TGTGCCAGCAGTTATGGTGGCGGCTATGGCTACACCTTC
v_gene: TRBV6-5
j_gene: TRBJ1-2
d_gene: .
abundance: .

CDR3aa: CASSFGGGTDTQYF
CDR3nt: TGTGCCAGCAGCTTCGGGGGGGGGACGGATACGCAGTATTTT
v_gene: TRBV7-2
j_gene: TRBJ2-3
d_gene: TRBD2
abundance: .

CDR3aa: CASSLEAGGHNEQFF
CDR3nt: TGTGCCAGCAGCTTGGAAGCGGGAGGGCACAATGAGCAGTTCTTC
v_gene: TRBV5-5
j_gene: TRBJ2-1
d_gene: TRBD2
abundance: .

CDR3aa: CATSRETGGYNEQFF
CDR3nt: TGTGCCACCAGCAGAGAAACGGGCGGTTACAATGAGCAGTTCTTC
v_gene: TRBV15
j_gene: TRBJ2-1
d_gene: .
abundance: once

CDR3aa: CASSSQGSYGYTF
CDR3nt: TGTGCCAGCAGCTCGCAGGGGAGCTATGGCTACACCTTC
v_gene: TRBV5-4
j_gene: TRBJ1-2
d_gene: .
abundance: .

CDR3aa: CASSSGLNRGSNQPQHF
CDR3nt: TGTGCCAGCAGCTCGGGACTCAATAGGGGTAGCAATCAGCCCCAGCATTTT
v_gene: TRBV5-6
j_gene: TRBJ1-5
d_gene: .
abundance: .

CDR3aa: CASILQGSSYNEQFF
CDR3nt: TGTGCCAGCATTCTTCAAGGGAGCTCCTACAATGAGCAGTTCTTC
v_gene: TRBV28
j_gene: TRBJ2-1
d_gene: .
abundance: .

CDR3aa: CASSYSAGAGQPQHF
CDR3nt: TGTGCCAGCAGTTACTCGGCAGGGGCCGGTCAGCCCCAGCATTTT
v_gene: TRBV6-5
j_gene: TRBJ1-5
d_gene: .
abundance: .

CDR3aa: CASSRGTEAFF
CDR3nt: TGTGCCAGCAGCCGGGGGACTGAAGCTTTCTTT
v_gene: TRBV6-5
j_gene: TRBJ1-1
d_gene: .
abundance: .

CDR3aa: CASSQGNRGPDTEAFF
CDR3nt: TGCGCCAGCAGCCAAGGTAACAGGGGGCCGGACACTGAAGCTTTCTTT
v_gene: TRBV4-1
j_gene: TRBJ1-1
d_gene: TRBD1
abundance: once

CDR3aa: CASSFSGASTNEKLFF
CDR3nt: TGTGCCAGCAGCTTTTCTGGGGCATCAACTAATGAAAAACTGTTTTTT
v_gene: TRBV11-2
j_gene: TRBJ1-4
d_gene: .
abundance: .

CDR3aa: CASSVAGLVLYNEQFF
CDR3nt: TGTGCCAGCAGCGTAGCGGGACTAGTCCTATACAATGAGCAGTTCTTC
v_gene: TRBV9
j_gene: TRBJ2-1
d_gene: TRBD2
abundance: .

CDR3aa: CASSLLAGDPRNEQFF
CDR3nt: TGTGCCAGCAGCTTATTGGCGGGCGACCCCCGCAATGAGCAGTTCTTC
v_gene: TRBV7-3
j_gene: TRBJ2-1
d_gene: .
abundance: .

CDR3aa: CASSRQASSYNEQFF
CDR3nt: TGTGCCAGCAGTCGACAGGCGAGCTCCTACAATGAGCAGTTCTTC
v_gene: TRBV6-5
j_gene: TRBJ2-1
d_gene: .
abundance: .

CDR3aa: CASSQTGLGNTEAFF
CDR3nt: TGCGCCAGCAGCCAGACAGGACTGGGAAACACTGAAGCTTTCTTT
v_gene: TRBV5-1
j_gene: TRBJ1-1
d_gene: .
abundance: .

CDR3aa: CSVGVPDSQETQYF
CDR3nt: TGCAGCGTGGGGGTCCCCGACTCCCAAGAGACCCAGTACTTC
v_gene: TRBV29-1
j_gene: TRBJ2-5
d_gene: .
abundance: once

CDR3aa: CASSLTDQPQHF
CDR3nt: TGTGCCAGCAGTTTGACAGATCAGCCCCAGCATTTT
v_gene: TRBV28
j_gene: TRBJ1-5
d_gene: .
abundance: .

CDR3aa: CASSLALAASSYEQYF
CDR3nt: TGCGCCAGCAGCTTGGCGCTAGCCGCTAGCTCCTACGAGCAGTACTTC
v_gene: TRBV5-1
j_gene: TRBJ2-7
d_gene: .
abundance: .

CDR3aa: CASSQADSLQETQYF
CDR3nt: TGCGCCAGCAGTCAGGCCGACAGTCTCCAAGAGACCCAGTACTTC
v_gene: TRBV23-1
j_gene: TRBJ2-5
d_gene: .
abundance: .

CDR3aa: CASSSGQGSYEQYF
CDR3nt: TGTGCCAGCAGCTCTGGACAGGGGTCCTACGAGCAGTACTTC
v_gene: TRBV9
j_gene: TRBJ2-7
d_gene: TRBD1
abundance: .

CDR3aa: CASSLGWGQETQYF
CDR3nt: TGTGCCAGCAGCTTAGGGTGGGGCCAAGAGACCCAGTACTTC
v_gene: TRBV7-9
j_gene: TRBJ2-5
d_gene: .
abundance: .

CDR3aa: CASSYSTGEVTDTQYF
CDR3nt: TGTGCCAGCAGTTACTCGACAGGGGAAGTCACAGATACGCAGTATTTT
v_gene: TRBV6-5
j_gene: TRBJ2-3
d_gene: TRBD1
abundance: .

CDR3aa: CASSPLKRASPLHF
CDR3nt: TGTGCCAGCTCACCACTTAAAAGGGCCTCACCCCTCCACTTT
v_gene: TRBV18
j_gene: TRBJ1-6
d_gene: .
abundance: .

CDR3aa: CASSLSRDSRELFF
CDR3nt: TGTGCCAGCAGCTTGAGTCGGGACTCCCGGGAGCTGTTTTTT
v_gene: TRBV7-3
j_gene: TRBJ2-2
d_gene: .
abundance: once

CDR3aa: CASSYRGYTEAFF
CDR3nt: TGTGCCAGCAGTTATCGGGGGTACACTGAAGCTTTCTTT
v_gene: TRBV12-3/TRBV12-4
j_gene: TRBJ1-1
d_gene: .
abundance: .

CDR3aa: CASSRDRGYNEQFF
CDR3nt: TGTGCCAGCAGCCGGGACAGGGGGTACAATGAGCAGTTCTTC
v_gene: TRBV7-2
j_gene: TRBJ2-1
d_gene: TRBD1
abundance: .

CDR3aa: CASSTLGTWDQISGNTIYF
CDR3nt: TGTGCCAGCAGCACACTTGGGACCTGGGACCAAATCTCTGGAAACACCATATATTTT
v_gene: TRBV5-4
j_gene: TRBJ1-3
d_gene: .
abundance: .

CDR3aa: CASSSDRFLYGYTF
CDR3nt: TGTGCCAGCAGTTCGGACAGGTTTTTGTATGGCTACACCTTC
v_gene: TRBV28
j_gene: TRBJ1-2
d_gene: TRBD1
abundance: .

CDR3aa: CAITQGPSVYGYTF
CDR3nt: TGTGCCATCACCCAGGGTCCCTCAGTCTATGGCTACACCTTC
v_gene: TRBV10-3
j_gene: TRBJ1-2
d_gene: .
abundance: .

CDR3aa: CASSGGGGNYYGYTF
CDR3nt: TGTGCCTCCTCCGGAGGAGGAGGGAATTACTATGGCTACACCTTC
v_gene: TRBV6-6
j_gene: TRBJ1-2
d_gene: .
abundance: .

CDR3aa: CASSTAGRLLNTEAFF
CDR3nt: TGTGCCAGCAGCACTGCCGGACGTTTGCTGAACACTGAAGCTTTCTTT
v_gene: TRBV11-1
j_gene: TRBJ1-1
d_gene: .
abundance: .

CDR3aa: CASSILGRGNEKLFF
CDR3nt: TGTGCCAGTAGTATTCTGGGACGAGGGAATGAAAAACTGTTTTTT
v_gene: TRBV19
j_gene: TRBJ1-4
d_gene: .
abundance: .

CDR3aa: CASSPRGEGTGTDTQYF
CDR3nt: TGTGCCAGCAGCCCACGGGGGGAGGGAACGGGCACAGATACGCAGTATTTT
v_gene: TRBV7-9
j_gene: TRBJ2-3
d_gene: TRBD2
abundance: .

CDR3aa: CASSPGTVRDSPLHF
CDR3nt: TGCGCCAGCAGCCCGGGGACAGTTAGGGATTCACCCCTCCACTTT
v_gene: TRBV5-1
j_gene: TRBJ1-6
d_gene: TRBD1
abundance: .

CDR3aa: CASSGLRSTYNEQFF
CDR3nt: TGTGCCAGTAGCGGACTCCGTTCGACCTACAATGAGCAGTTCTTC
v_gene: TRBV19
j_gene: TRBJ2-1
d_gene: .
abundance: .

CDR3aa: CASSLGRDRFYEQFF
CDR3nt: TGTGCCAGCAGCTTAGGAAGGGACAGGTTCTATGAGCAGTTCTTC
v_gene: TRBV11-1
j_gene: TRBJ2-1
d_gene: TRBD1
abundance: once

CDR3aa: CASSQSEYTGLPDTQYF
CDR3nt: TGCGCCAGCAGCCAAAGCGAATATACAGGGCTCCCAGATACGCAGTATTTT
v_gene: TRBV4-1
j_gene: TRBJ2-3
d_gene: .
abundance: .

CDR3aa: CASSLDLRIAFF
CDR3nt: TGTGCCAGCAGCTTAGACCTTCGCATCGCTTTCTTT
v_gene: TRBV11-2
j_gene: TRBJ1-1
d_gene: .
abundance: .

CDR3aa: CASSISQGPRDYGYTF
CDR3nt: TGTGCCAGTAGTATATCTCAGGGGCCCAGGGACTATGGCTACACCTTC
v_gene: TRBV19
j_gene: TRBJ1-2
d_gene: .
abundance: .

CDR3aa: CASTEDRVTDTQYF
CDR3nt: TGTGCCAGTACCGAGGACAGGGTGACAGATACGCAGTATTTT
v_gene: TRBV19
j_gene: TRBJ2-3
d_gene: TRBD1
abundance: .

CDR3aa: CASSRYRGPQETQYF
CDR3nt: TGTGCCAGCTCTCGGTACAGGGGGCCCCAAGAGACCCAGTACTTC
v_gene: TRBV11-1
j_gene: TRBJ2-5
d_gene: TRBD1
abundance: .

CDR3aa: CASSQARGLYSNQPQHF
CDR3nt: TGTGCCAGCAGCCAAGCCAGGGGACTTTATAGCAATCAGCCCCAGCATTTT
v_gene: TRBV3-1/TRBV3-2
j_gene: TRBJ1-5
d_gene: .
abundance: .

CDR3aa: CASSSGGFNQPQHF
CDR3nt: TGTGCCAGCAGCTCGGGGGGGTTCAATCAGCCCCAGCATTTT
v_gene: TRBV7-3
j_gene: TRBJ1-5
d_gene: .
abundance: .

CDR3aa: CAWSSGGGANTQYF
CDR3nt: TGTGCCTGGAGTTCTGGCGGGGGGGCGAATACGCAGTATTTT
v_gene: TRBV30
j_gene: TRBJ2-3
d_gene: TRBD2
abundance: .

CDR3aa: CASSSYGTSGYNEQFF
CDR3nt: TGTGCCAGCAGCTCCTACGGGACTAGCGGATACAATGAGCAGTTCTTC
v_gene: TRBV7-2
j_gene: TRBJ2-1
d_gene: TRBD2
abundance: .

CDR3aa: CASSDPGGRARRQFF
CDR3nt: TGTGCCAGCAGTGACCCCGGGGGTAGGGCCCGCCGCCAGTTCTTC
v_gene: TRBV2
j_gene: TRBJ2-1
d_gene: .
abundance: .

CDR3aa: CASSRRGRTEAFF
CDR3nt: TGTGCCAGCAGCCGAAGGGGGCGTACTGAAGCTTTCTTT
v_gene: TRBV6-5
j_gene: TRBJ1-1
d_gene: TRBD1
abundance: once

CDR3aa: CATRGGVDTEAFF
CDR3nt: TGTGCCACCAGGGGGGGAGTCGACACTGAAGCTTTCTTT
v_gene: TRBV6-5
j_gene: TRBJ1-1
d_gene: TRBD1
abundance: .

CDR3aa: CAWSVSKGGQPQHF
CDR3nt: TGTGCCTGGAGTGTATCAAAAGGGGGTCAGCCCCAGCATTTT
v_gene: TRBV30
j_gene: TRBJ1-5
d_gene: .
abundance: .

CDR3aa: CASSPTGEETQYF
CDR3nt: TGTGCCAGCAGCCCGACAGGGGAAGAGACCCAGTACTTC
v_gene: TRBV7-3
j_gene: TRBJ2-5
d_gene: TRBD1
abundance: .

CDR3aa: CASSLDSGNQPQHF
CDR3nt: TGTGCCAGCAGCTTAGATTCCGGCAATCAGCCCCAGCATTTT
v_gene: TRBV7-2
j_gene: TRBJ1-5
d_gene: .
abundance: .

CDR3aa: CASSAEGRLAGTDTQYF
CDR3nt: TGTGCCAGCAGCGCGGAAGGTCGGCTAGCGGGCACAGATACGCAGTATTTT
v_gene: TRBV9
j_gene: TRBJ2-3
d_gene: TRBD2
abundance: .

CDR3aa: CASGLFGGGGGGTDTQYF
CDR3nt: TGTGCTAGTGGTTTGTTCGGTGGAGGGGGGGGTGGCACAGATACGCAGTATTTT
v_gene: TRBV12-5
j_gene: TRBJ2-3
d_gene: .
abundance: .

CDR3aa: CASSPSGTGELFF
CDR3nt: TGCGCCAGCAGCCCCTCCGGGACCGGGGAGCTGTTTTTT
v_gene: TRBV5-1
j_gene: TRBJ2-2
d_gene: .
abundance: .